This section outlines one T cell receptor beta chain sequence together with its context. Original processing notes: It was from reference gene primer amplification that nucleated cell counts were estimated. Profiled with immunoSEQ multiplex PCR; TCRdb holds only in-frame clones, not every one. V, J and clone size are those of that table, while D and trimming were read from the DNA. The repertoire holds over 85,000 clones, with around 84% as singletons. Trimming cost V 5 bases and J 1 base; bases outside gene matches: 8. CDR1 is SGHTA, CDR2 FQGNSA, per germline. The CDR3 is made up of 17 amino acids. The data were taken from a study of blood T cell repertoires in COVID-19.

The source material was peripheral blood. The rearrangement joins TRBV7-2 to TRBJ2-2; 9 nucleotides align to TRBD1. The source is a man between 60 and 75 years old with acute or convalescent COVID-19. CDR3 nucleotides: TGTGCCAGCAGCCCAGGGACAGGGCTAATGAACACCGGGGAGCTGTTTTTT. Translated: CASSPGTGLMNTGELFF. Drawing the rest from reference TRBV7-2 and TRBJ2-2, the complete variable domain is GAGVSQSPSNKVTEKGKDVELRCDPISGHTALYWYRQSLGQGLEFLIYFQGNSAPDKSGLPSDRFSAERTGGSVSTLTIQRTQQEDSAVYLCASSPGTGLMNTGELFFGEGSRLTVL.